Included here is one T cell receptor beta chain sequence, with context. This specimen comes from a study of T cell changes during pregnancy in multiple sclerosis. Libraries were prepared by immunoSEQ multiplex PCR; TCRdb keeps only in-frame clonotypes and omits some of them. The sample shows around 38,000 clones, 90% to 95% of them seen only once. Germline CDR1 and CDR2: SGHAT and FQNNGV. Trimming took 5 bases from V and 9 from J, leaving 8 bases between them. CDR3 length: 11 amino acids. The sequence derives from a female donor with multiple sclerosis, enrolled in a pregnancy study. The gene calls are TRBV11-2 and TRBJ2-1, with a weak D call TRBD1 (6 bases). The material sequenced was CD8+ T cells from peripheral blood mononuclear cells, taken in the second trimester of pregnancy. CDR3 in amino acids: CASSQGGEQFF. The CDR3 nucleotides read TGTGCCAGCAGCCAAGGGGGTGAGCAGTTCTTC. Variable domain in full (rest from reference TRBV11-2 and TRBJ2-1): EAGVAQSPRYKIIEKRQSVAFWCNPISGHATLYWYQQILGQGPKLLIQFQNNGVVDDSQLPKDRFSAERLKGVDSTLKIQPAKLEDSAVYLCASSQGGEQFFGPGTRLTVL.